The 3 T cell receptor beta chains below come from one sample, sequenced in a study of blood T cell repertoires in COVID-19 (TCRdb year 2020). Libraries came from the immunoSEQ multiplex PCR assay. As stored in TCRdb, this immuneACCESS dataset retains in-frame rearrangements with V and J assigned. A fraction of the clones does not appear; measured against another copy, unresolved V genes explain less than half of the discrepancy, and the remainder lacks a known reason. The sample table records over 250,000 clones; roughly 88% of these occur just once. Approximately 1% of the sample goes to the ten largest clones. The sequenced sample was PBMCs or T cells enriched from blood (not recorded which). The receptors originated from a woman under 40 who had recovered from COVID-19.

The V gene is TRBV5-1, the J gene TRBJ2-7; perhaps TRBD1 as D (6 bases). Trimming stripped 0 bases from V and 0 bases from J, with 13 bases between. Germline V gene sequence: CDR1 SGHRS, CDR2 YFSETQ. This CDR3 comprises 16 residues. This CDR3 is CASSLAETGNSYEQYF. DNA for the CDR3: TGCGCCAGCAGCTTGGCAGAGACAGGCAACTCCTACGAGCAGTACTTC.

The chain recombines TRBV27 with TRBJ2-5; TRBD2 matches 11 bases. The junction had 4 bases not matched to a gene; V was cut back by 0 bases and J by 1 base. From germline, CDR1 is MNHEY and CDR2 SMNVEV (reference sequence). This CDR3 region has 17 residues. The CDR3 sequence is CASSLSGLAGGQETQYF. CDR3 nucleotide sequence: TGTGCCAGCAGTTTATCGGGGCTAGCGGGAGGCCAAGAGACCCAGTACTTC.

This chain joins TRBV7-3 and TRBJ1-1; no clear D gene. Germline lookup yields CDR1 SGHTA and CDR2 FQGTGA. V lost 2 bases to trimming and J lost 1 base, with 5 bases between them. CDR3 length equals 13 residues. CDR3 nucleotide sequence: TGTGCCAGCAGCTTAGGGCGGAACACTGAAGCTTTCTTT. Translation gives CASSLGRNTEAFF.